The subject of this entry is one T cell receptor beta chain. The data are from a study of technical replicates of blood from several donors. This table comes from immunoSEQ multiplex PCR, and its TCRdb copy is limited to in-frame clones, with some not included. Of tens of thousands of clones in the sample, over 90% are singletons; the top ten hold more than 0.2%. This CDR3 region has 15 residues. CDR1 is SNHLY and CDR2 is FYNNEI in the germline V gene. After removal of 5 bases from V and 1 base from J, the junction contained 4 bases not matched to a gene. This chain uses TRBV2 with TRBJ2-2; 7 bases align to TRBD1. Sequenced material: T cells isolated from PBMCs. The TCR comes from a human donor in good health. The CDR3 DNA follows: TGTGCCAGCAGTCGTGACAGGGAGAACACCGGGGAGCTGTTTTTT. It is translated as CASSRDRENTGELFF.